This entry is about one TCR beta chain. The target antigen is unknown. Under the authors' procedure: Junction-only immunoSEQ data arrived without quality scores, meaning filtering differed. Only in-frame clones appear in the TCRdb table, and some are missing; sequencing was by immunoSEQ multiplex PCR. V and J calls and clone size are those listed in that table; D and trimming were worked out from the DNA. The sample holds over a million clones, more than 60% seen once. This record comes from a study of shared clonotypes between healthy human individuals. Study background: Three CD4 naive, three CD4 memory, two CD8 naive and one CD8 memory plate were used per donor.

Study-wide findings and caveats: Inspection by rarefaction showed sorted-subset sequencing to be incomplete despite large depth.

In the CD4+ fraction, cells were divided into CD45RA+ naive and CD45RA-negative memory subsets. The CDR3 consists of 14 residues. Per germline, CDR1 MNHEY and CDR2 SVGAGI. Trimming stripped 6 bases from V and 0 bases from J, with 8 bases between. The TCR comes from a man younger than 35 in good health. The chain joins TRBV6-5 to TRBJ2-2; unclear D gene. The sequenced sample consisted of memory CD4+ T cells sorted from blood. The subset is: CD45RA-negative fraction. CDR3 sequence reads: CASREQTNTGELFF. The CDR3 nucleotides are TGTGCCAGCAGGGAGCAAACGAACACCGGGGAGCTGTTTTTT.